The clone carrying this T cell receptor beta chain showed up just once. Data came from immunoSEQ multiplex PCR; TCRdb stores just in-frame clones and leaves some out. This sample carries 30,000 to 40,000 clones, around 90% of them seen once, and the ten largest clones take 3.5% to 4%. The CDR3 is made up of 14 amino acids. The V segment lost 4 bases and the J segment 6 bases; nucleotides outside the gene matches: 8. CDR1 is SGHVS, CDR2 FNYEAQ, per germline. This record belongs to a study of T cell changes during pregnancy in multiple sclerosis. The rearrangement links TRBV7-6 to TRBJ1-2; 7 nucleotides line up with TRBD1. The source of this sequence is a female donor with multiple sclerosis, enrolled in a pregnancy study. The sample was CD8+ T cells from peripheral blood mononuclear cells, taken in the third trimester of pregnancy. CDR3 in DNA: TGTGCCAGCAGCTCAAAGGACAGGCGGAATGGCTACACCTTC. Encoded protein: CASSSKDRRNGYTF.